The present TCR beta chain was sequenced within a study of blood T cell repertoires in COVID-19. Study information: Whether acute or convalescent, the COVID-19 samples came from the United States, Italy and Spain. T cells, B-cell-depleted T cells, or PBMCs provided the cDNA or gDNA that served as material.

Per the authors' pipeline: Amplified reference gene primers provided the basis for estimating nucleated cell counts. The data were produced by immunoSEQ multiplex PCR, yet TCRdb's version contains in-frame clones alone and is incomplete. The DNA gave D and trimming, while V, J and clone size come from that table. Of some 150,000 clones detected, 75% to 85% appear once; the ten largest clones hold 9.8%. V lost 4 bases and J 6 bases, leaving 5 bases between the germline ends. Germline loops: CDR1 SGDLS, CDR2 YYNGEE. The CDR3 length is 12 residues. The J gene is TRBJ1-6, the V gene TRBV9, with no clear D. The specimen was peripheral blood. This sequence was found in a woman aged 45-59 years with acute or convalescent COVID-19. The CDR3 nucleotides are TGTGCCAGCAGCTTCAGTAATTCACCCCTCCACTTT. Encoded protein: CASSFSNSPLHF.